The entry that follows covers one T cell receptor beta chain sequence. Its antigen is not identified. Data came from immunoSEQ multiplex PCR; TCRdb stores just in-frame clones and leaves some out. In the table there are 20,000 to 25,000 clones, about three fifths of which are singletons. Trimming left V 1 base short and J 9 bases short, with 7 bases between. CDR3 size: 12 residues. This entry is derived from a study of CD4 T cells in relation to SARS-CoV-2 and coronaviruses. Study-level information: TCR beta CDR3s were sequenced after 10-day antigen culture of PBMCs. Crossreactive spike epitopes shared across donors were mapped to their HLA restriction.

Before the COVID-19 pandemic, during about 2011-2019, CD4+ T cells were taken from unexposed donors. The cells were cultured for under 13 days before CD4+ T cells were isolated. Cultures received half-medium IL-2 refreshes on days 3 and 7. This TCR derives from a human donor in good health. The sample taken for sequencing was CD4+ T cells from PBMCs, cultured in vitro. V usage is TRBV12-3 or TRBV12-4 and J usage is TRBJ1-5; D uncertain. The CDR3 here is CASSLEGGPQHF. CDR3 coding DNA: TGTGCCAGCAGTTTAGAGGGAGGGCCCCAGCATTTT.